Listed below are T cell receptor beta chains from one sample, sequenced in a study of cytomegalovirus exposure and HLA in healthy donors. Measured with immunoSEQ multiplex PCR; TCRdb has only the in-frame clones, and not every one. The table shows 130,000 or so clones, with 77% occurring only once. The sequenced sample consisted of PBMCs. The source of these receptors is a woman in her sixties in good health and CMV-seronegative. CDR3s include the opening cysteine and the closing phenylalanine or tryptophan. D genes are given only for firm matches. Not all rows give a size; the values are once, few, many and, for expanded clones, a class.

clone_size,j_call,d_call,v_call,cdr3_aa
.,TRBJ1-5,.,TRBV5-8,CASSRGQQYSNQPQHF
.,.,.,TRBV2,CASSTTAFYEQYF
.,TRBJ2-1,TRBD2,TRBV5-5,CASSQTWGLAGDDEQFF
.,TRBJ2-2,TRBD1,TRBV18,CASSPWTGFGELFF
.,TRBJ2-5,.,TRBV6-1,CAISGGRGETQYF
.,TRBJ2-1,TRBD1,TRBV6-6,CASSYWSGQGAFEQFF
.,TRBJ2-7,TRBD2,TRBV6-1,CASSIAGGIYEQYF
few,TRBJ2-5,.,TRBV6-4,CASSDRSPRGGETQYF
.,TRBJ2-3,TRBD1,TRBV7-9,CASSSWTGSTDTQYF
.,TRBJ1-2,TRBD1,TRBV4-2,CASSQGDREDGYTF
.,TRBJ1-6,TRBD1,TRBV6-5,CASSYRRQGRNSPLHF
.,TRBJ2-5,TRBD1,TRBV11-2,CASSLTTTGGTETQYF
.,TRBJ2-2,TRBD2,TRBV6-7,CASSYGAGGPSNTGELFF
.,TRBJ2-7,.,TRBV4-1,CASSRRSYLARNYEQYF
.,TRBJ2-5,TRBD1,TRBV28,CASSLERGPTGETQYF
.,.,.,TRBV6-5,CASTAGGASSYEQYF
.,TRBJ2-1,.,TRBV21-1,CASSSGTSGSCFNNEQFF
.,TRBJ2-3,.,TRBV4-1,CASSQDTASDTQYF
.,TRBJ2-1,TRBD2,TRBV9,CASSVAGGGSRNEQFF
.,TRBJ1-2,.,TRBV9,CASSVDGGGYGYTF
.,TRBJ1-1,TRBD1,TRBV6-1,CASNVDRGWTEAFF
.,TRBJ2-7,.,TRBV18,CASSPGSGYEQYF
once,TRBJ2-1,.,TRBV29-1,CSVDSSSYNEQFF
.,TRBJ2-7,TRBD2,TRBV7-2,CASSLLLAGGNEQYF
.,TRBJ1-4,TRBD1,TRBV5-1,CASSPTGDREKLFF
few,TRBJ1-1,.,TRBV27,CASSQRGTEAFF
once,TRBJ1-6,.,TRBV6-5,CASSYSFLKGDSPLHF
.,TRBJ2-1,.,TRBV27,CASRSISGSSYNEQFF
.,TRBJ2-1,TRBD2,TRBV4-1,CASSQVGGGTRNEQFF
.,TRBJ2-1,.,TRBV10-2,CASKGQRGRNEQFF
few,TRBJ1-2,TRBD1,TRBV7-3,CASSLDRAAEGYTF
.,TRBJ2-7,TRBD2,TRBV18,CASSPPATGTISYEQYF
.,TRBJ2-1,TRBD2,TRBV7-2,CASSLDGGAGNEQFF
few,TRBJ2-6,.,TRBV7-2,CASSLGGAGANVLTF
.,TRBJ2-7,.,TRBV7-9,CSSSPTRREQYF
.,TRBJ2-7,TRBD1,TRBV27,CASSSAGTGEYF
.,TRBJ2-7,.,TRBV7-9,CASSLAGGYEQYF
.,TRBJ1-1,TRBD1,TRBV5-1,CASSWMPFGQASFTEAFF
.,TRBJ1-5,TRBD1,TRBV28,CASSLPGTGNQPQHF
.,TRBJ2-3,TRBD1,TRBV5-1,CASSSDRLGTDTQYF
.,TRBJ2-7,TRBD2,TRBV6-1,CASSEGLLGLAGGFYEQYF
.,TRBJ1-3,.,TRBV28,CASSLTSSGNTIYF
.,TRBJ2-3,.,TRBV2,CASTQGLGTDTQYF
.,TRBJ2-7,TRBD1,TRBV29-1,CSVEAPDRPTGQYF
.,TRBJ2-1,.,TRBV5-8,CASSLFRSSYNEQFF
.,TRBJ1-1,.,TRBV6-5,CASSNHHRESTEAFF
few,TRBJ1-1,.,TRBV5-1,CASSSAGTMNTEAFF
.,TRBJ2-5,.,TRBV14,CASSGGARSLTQYF
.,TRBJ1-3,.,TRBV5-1,CASSLVAGGAGNTIYF
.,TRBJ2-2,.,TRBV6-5,CASSYRGGELFF
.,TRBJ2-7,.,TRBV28,CASSFLQPYEQYF
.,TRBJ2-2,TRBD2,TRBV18,CASSPGLAVNTGELFF
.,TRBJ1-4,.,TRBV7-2,CASSSDRPPGEKLFF
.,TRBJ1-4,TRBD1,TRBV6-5,CASSYSGQPNEKLFF
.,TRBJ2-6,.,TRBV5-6,CASSFDRTGANVLTF
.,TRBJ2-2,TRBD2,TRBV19,CASSISGSGTGELFF
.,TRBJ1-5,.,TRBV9,CASSVGSGPQHF
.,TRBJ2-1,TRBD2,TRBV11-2,CASSLDLFWTSAWFF
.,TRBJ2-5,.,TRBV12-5,CASGLDRLSLETQYF